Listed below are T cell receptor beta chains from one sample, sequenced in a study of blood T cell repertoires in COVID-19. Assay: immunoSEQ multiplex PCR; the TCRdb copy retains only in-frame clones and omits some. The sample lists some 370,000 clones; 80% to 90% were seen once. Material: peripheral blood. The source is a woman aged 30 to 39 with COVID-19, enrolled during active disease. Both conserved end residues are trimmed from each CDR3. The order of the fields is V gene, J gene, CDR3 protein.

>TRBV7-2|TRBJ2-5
ASSLGAGGPGETQY
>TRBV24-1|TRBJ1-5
ATRGTANQPQH
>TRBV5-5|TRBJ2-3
ASSLAPSKNSDTQY
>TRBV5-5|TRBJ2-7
ASSLSSRLDAYEQY
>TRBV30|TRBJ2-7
AWKGLDSYEQY
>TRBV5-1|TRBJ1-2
ASSSFDRGNGYT
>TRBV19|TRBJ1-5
ASLTPVAQGGQPQH
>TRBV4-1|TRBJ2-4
ASSLLKGGLAKNIQY
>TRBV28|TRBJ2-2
ASSWTRNTGELF
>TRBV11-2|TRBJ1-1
ASSFTGTGRTEAF
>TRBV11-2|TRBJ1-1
ASSLIAGNTEAF
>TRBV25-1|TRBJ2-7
ASTGPSYEQY
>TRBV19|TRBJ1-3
ASCPGTGSSGNTIY
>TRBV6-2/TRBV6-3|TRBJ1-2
ASSYRDRRGYT
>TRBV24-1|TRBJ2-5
ATSDTRQGRETQY
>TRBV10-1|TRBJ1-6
ASSSGVKSPLH
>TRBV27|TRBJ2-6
ASRSTPSGANVLT
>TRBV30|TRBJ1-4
AWSRTGSRGEKLF
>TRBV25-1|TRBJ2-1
ASSDSGRGSYNEQF
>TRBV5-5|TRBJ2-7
ASSFLDRQYEQY
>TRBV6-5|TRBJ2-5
ASRRVGQTQETQY
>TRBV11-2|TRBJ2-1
ASSLGMWAGKSYNEQF
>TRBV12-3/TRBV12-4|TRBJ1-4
ASSLAAGEKLF
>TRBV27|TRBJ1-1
ASSSRGMNTEAF
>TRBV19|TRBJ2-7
ASTDRAGDEQY
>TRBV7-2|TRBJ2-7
ASSLAGVALYEQY
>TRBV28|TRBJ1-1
ASSLWAGAPTEAF
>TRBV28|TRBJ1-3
ASSLRGPGNTIY
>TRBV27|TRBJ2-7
ASSTRLAVGYEQY
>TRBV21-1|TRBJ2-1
ASSKKLGKGRRQDYNEQF
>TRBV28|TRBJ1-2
ASGLTGQGALSGYT
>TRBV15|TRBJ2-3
ATSIRTGLLDTQY
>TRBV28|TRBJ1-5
ASSLAGYQPQH
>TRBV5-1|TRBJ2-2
ASSRGLAGAINTGELF
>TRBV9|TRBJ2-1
ASSVNFLAWEQF
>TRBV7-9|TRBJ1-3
ASSLDLSPGNTIY
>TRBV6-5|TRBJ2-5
ASSYTPTGTEETQY
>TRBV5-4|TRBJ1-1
ASSFITSTEAF
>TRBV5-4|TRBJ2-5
ASSWPGRTGETQY
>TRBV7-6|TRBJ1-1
ASSLAIRGSEAF
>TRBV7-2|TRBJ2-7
ASSPEEGAQY
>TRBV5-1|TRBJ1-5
ASSSGPREQPQH
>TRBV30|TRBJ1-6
AWSVYGVANSPLH
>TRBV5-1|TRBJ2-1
ASSPIAPPGDEQF